This entry lists 10 T cell receptor beta chains sequenced from one sample in a study of T cell responses to AZD1222 COVID-19 vaccine. The data were produced by immunoSEQ multiplex PCR, yet TCRdb's version contains in-frame clones alone and is incomplete. Of approximately 110,000 clones listed, 86% are singletons. This sample comprised peripheral blood, obtained on day 0 of AZD1222 vaccination. These receptor sequences come from an adult in good health.

This clone turned up a few times. The chain couples TRBV29-1 to TRBJ1-1; unclear D gene. This CDR3 comprises 15 residues. V was cut by 4 bases and J by 6 bases, with 21 bases left in between. Germline CDR1 is SQVTM and CDR2 is ANQGSEA. The CDR3 sequence: CSVGLGFLGLAEAFF. The CDR3 region has the DNA TGCAGCGTTGGGTTAGGGTTCTTGGGTTTGGCTGAAGCTTTCTTT. The full variable domain, rest sourced from reference TRBV29-1 and TRBJ1-1, is SAVISQKPSRDICQRGTSLTIQCQVDSQVTMMFWYRQQPGQSLTLIATANQGSEATYESGFVIDKFPISRPNLTFSTLTVSNMSPEDSSIYLCSVGLGFLGLAEAFFGQGTRLTVV.

V is TRBV30 and J is TRBJ1-3, with 7 bases lining up with TRBD1. The V and J ends lost 0 bases and 0 bases, in that order; junction bases with no gene match: 2. CDR1 and CDR2 (germline): GTSNPN, SVGIG (reference sequence). The CDR3 totals 15 residues. CDR3 sequence: CAWSVGQVSGNTIYF. CDR3 in DNA: TGTGCCTGGAGTGTCGGACAGGTCTCTGGAAACACCATATATTTT.

V usage is TRBV18 and J usage is TRBJ1-4; 9 positions agree with TRBD1. The germline CDR1 and CDR2 sequences are KGHSH and LQKENI. With V trimmed by 2 bases and J by 5 bases, 9 bases remained unmatched. The CDR3 sequence is 17 residues long. The CDR3 region is CASSPAPNTGGNEKLFF. The CDR3, as DNA: TGTGCCAGCTCACCAGCCCCCAACACAGGGGGCAATGAAAAACTGTTTTTT.

CDR3 residues: CAWSVPLPLYNSPLHF. The CDR3 DNA is TGTGCCTGGAGTGTACCCCTCCCCCTCTATAATTCACCCCTCCACTTT. The rearrangement joins TRBV30 to TRBJ1-6; no firm D call. V lost 0 bases and J lost 3, with 12 bases in between. This CDR3 comprises 16 residues. The germline V gene has CDR1 GTSNPN and CDR2 SVGIG (reference sequence). Combining the CDR3 with reference TRBV30 and TRBJ1-6 gives the whole variable domain SQTIHQWPATLVQPVGSPLSLECTVEGTSNPNLYWYRQAAGRGLQLLFYSVGIGQISSEVPQNLSASRPQDRQFILSSKKLLLSDSGFYLCAWSVPLPLYNSPLHFGNGTRLTVT.

The chain combines TRBV2 with TRBJ2-4; either TRBD1 or TRBD2 may fit D (6 bases each). The CDR3 runs 14 residues. Trimming took off 7 bases at V and 4 bases at J, with 14 bases between the two ends. Germline V gives CDR1 SNHLY, CDR2 FYNNEI. CDR3 sequence reads: CASTGGTQKNIQYF. The CDR3 DNA is TGTGCCAGCACCGGAGGGACACAGAAAAACATTCAGTACTTC.

Only a few counts were recorded for this clone. The gene calls are TRBV6-2 or TRBV6-3 and TRBJ1-2, with D possibly being TRBD1 (6 bases). CDR1 MNHEY and CDR2 SVGEGT come from the germline V gene. Trimming took off 6 bases at V and 2 bases at J, with 13 bases between the two ends. The CDR3 covers 14 residues. The CDR3 protein is CASSQTGTNYGYTF. CDR3 bases: TGTGCCAGCAGCCAGACAGGAACCAACTATGGCTACACCTTC.

The CDR3 nucleotides read TGTGCCAGCTCACCTTTGACATCCCTTTATGGCTACACCTTC. Translating gives CASSPLTSLYGYTF. The rearrangement links TRBV18 to TRBJ1-2; D gene uncertain. V was cut by 3 bases and J by 5 bases, with 13 bases left in between. Germline CDR1 reads KGHSH; CDR2 reads LQKENI. The CDR3 has 14 residues.

The chain carries TRBV3-1 (or the pseudogene TRBV3-2) and TRBJ1-2; unclear D gene. This CDR3 comprises 12 residues. V lost 3 bases and J lost 4, with 6 bases in between. Germline CDR1 reads LGHDT; CDR2 reads YNNKEL (reference sequence). The CDR3 DNA reads TGTGCCAGCAGCCAGGACCCCTATGGCTACACCTTC. This codes for CASSQDPYGYTF.

This clone occurred a few times. The V and J genes are TRBV19 and TRBJ1-5; perhaps TRBD1 as D (5 bases). The germline V gene has CDR1 LNHDA and CDR2 SQIVND (reference sequence). Trimming cost V 7 bases and J 1 base, with 14 bases left between them. CDR3 length equals 15 residues. This CDR3 is CASTHTGDSNQPQHF. In DNA, the CDR3 is TGTGCCAGTACTCATACTGGGGACAGCAATCAGCCCCAGCATTTT.

V is TRBV4-1 and J is TRBJ1-5; D uncertain. CDR1 and CDR2 (germline): MGHRA, YSYEKL. The CDR3 covers 15 residues. V shed 3 bases and J shed 8 bases, with 17 bases lying between them. The CDR3 loop reads CASSQFRVQKEPQHF. In nucleotides, the CDR3 is TGCGCCAGCAGCCAGTTCCGGGTCCAAAAGGAGCCCCAGCATTTT.